The present T cell receptor beta chain was sequenced within a study of identical twins. Trimming took 1 base from V and 1 from J, leaving 18 bases between them. The CDR3 runs 18 residues. Germline assignment: CDR1 MGHRA and CDR2 YSYEKL. This clonotype was counted between two and nine times. TCRdb analysed the 5' RACE reads with MiXCR anew, one entry per CDR3 protein. The sample carries some 630,000 distinct CDR3 sequences, under 8.5% recorded once. The sample also formed part of further work on yellow fever vaccine responses in identical twins.

Sequenced material: PBMCs. The genes are TRBV4-1 and TRBJ2-3, with D tentatively TRBD1 (6 bases). This clonotype was obtained from a young woman in good health. As DNA, the CDR3 is TGCGCCAGCAGCCAAGCCCTTTACAGGGATTGGGGCACAGATACGCAGTATTTT. This sequence encodes CASSQALYRDWGTDTQYF.